Here is one T cell receptor beta chain with its context. The data originate from a study of blood T cell repertoires in COVID-19. Study-level background: Acute-phase and convalescent COVID-19 samples originated in the United States, Italy and Spain. T cells, B-cell-depleted T cells, or PBMCs provided the cDNA or gDNA that served as material.

Authors' data handling: Estimates of nucleated cell counts were drawn from the amplification of reference gene primers. Produced via immunoSEQ multiplex PCR; TCRdb's table is partial and in-frame only. V and J calls plus clone size are reproduced from that table; the DNA served to infer D and trimming. This sample has about 410,000 clones, with roughly 85% found just once. With 3 bases removed from V and 10 bases from J, the gap between germline ends came to 15 bases. This CDR3 is 13 amino acids long. The sequence derives from a woman aged 30 to 39 with active or convalescent COVID-19. The V and J genes are TRBV12-3 or TRBV12-4 and TRBJ1-1, with D possibly TRBD1 on 6 matching bases. Sequencing was carried out using peripheral blood. The CDR3, as DNA: TGTGCCAGCAGTTTTAGTATGGGACAACGAGCTTTCTTT. It is translated as CASSFSMGQRAFF.